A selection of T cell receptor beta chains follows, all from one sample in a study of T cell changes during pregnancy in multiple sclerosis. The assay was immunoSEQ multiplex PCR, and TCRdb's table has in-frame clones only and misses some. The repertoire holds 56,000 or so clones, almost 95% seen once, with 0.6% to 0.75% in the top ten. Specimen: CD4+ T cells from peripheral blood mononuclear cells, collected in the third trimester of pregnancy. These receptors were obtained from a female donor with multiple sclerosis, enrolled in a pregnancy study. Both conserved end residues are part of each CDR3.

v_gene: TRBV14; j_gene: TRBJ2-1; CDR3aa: CASSQSRALAGGSGNEQFF
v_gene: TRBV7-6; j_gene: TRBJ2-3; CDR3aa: CASTNKVSTSGNTDTQYF
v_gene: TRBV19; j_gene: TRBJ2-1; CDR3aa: CASSEEGLGYVNEQFF
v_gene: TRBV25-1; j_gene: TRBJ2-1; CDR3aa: CASSESGAGWYEQFF
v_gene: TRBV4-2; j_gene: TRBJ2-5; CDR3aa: CASSLGTSGRASLETQYF
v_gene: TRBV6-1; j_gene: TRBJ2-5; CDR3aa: CASTPDRARQETQYF
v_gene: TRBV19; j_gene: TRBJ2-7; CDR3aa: CASSFGDYYEQYF
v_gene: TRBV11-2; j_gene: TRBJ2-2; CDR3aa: CASSLPRQGARELFF
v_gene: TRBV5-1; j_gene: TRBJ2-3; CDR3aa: CASSLGLLESTQYF
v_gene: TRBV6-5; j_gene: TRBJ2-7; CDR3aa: CASSLQRASYEQYF
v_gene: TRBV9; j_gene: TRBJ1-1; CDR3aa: CASSVGPGMNTEAFF
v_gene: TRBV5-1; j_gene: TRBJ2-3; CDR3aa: CASSLEFSGSPDTQYF
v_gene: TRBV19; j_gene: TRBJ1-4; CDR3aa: CASSIGGTTNEKLFF
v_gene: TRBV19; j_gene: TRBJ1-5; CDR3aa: CACRAQGSQHQPQHF
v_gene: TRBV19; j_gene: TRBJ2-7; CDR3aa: CASSMSGASAEQYF
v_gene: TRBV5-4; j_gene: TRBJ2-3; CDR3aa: CASRQENTLRTDTQYF
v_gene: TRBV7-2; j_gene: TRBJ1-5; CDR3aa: CASSFTGRGQPQHF
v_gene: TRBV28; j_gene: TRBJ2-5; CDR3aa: CASSLGTSGRIPLETQYF
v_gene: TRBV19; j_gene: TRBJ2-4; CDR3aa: CASSMPPGTGGYTHIQYF
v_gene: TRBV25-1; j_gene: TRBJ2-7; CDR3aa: CASSDPGSYEQYF
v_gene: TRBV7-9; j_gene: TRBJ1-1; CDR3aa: CASSRKPMRNTEAFF
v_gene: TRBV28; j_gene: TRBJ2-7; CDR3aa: CASSPGYEQYF
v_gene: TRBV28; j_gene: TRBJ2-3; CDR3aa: CASSFTSRYTDTQYF
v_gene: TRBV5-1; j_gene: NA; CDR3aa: CANGQGSVGALRYEQYF
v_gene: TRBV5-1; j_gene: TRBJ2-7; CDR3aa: CASSLAAGINEQYF
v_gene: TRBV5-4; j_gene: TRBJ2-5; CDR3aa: CASSLAGGGPGETQYF
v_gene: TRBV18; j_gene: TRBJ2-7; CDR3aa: CASSVAEMSREQYF
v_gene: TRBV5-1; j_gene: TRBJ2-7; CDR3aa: CASSRTSGAIYEQYF
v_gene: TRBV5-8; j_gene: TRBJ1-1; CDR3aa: CASSLSRLNTEAFF
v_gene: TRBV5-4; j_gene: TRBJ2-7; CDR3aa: CASSQRNSYEQYF
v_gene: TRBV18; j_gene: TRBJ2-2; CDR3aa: CASSRQVTNTGELFF